Here is one T cell receptor beta chain with its context. In this sample, this clonotype turned up many times. Its antigen remains undetermined. One base away there is no much larger clone; base qualities are not given. From cysteine to phenylalanine, the CDR3 is 12 amino acids long. Here the CDR3 DNA is all that survives: 36 bases in frame from base 1. Deletion took 3 bases off V and 7 bases off J, with a span of 9 bases between the germline ends. CDR1 and CDR2, looked up from the germline V gene (reference sequence), are LNHNV and YYDKDF. TCR beta CDR3 regions were amplified from RNA transcripts for repertoire sequencing. HTBI primers and the Qiagen OneStep RT-PCR kit were used in a first-round RT-PCR, which was followed by a second-round multiplex PCR, size selection and purification. Libraries were sequenced paired-end with 100 bp reads on an Illumina HiSeq2000. As for how the authors treated the data: SOAPnuke was used to process the reads, removing any read that contained adapters or uncalled bases, had a mean Phred below 15, or lacked an exact match to the constant primer or identifier. COPE v1.2.5 was used to merge high-quality paired reads. Each unique nucleotide sequence was defined as a clonotype, and clonotypes were aligned to IMGT TRB V, D and J references with MiTCR v1.1. Analysis was restricted to V-J combinations with a frequency above 0.0001, which covered 99.2% of repertoires. For each V-J combination, a TCR clonal expansion and chaos score was defined as the ratio of F50 clonal expansion to chaos observed in the TCRdist matrix. Welch's t-statistics and random forest were used to reduce features to 10 to 15 V-J combinations, which were fed into a naive Bayes classifier. The similarity between thyroid and blood repertoires was quantified using the Morisita-Horn index. TCRdb itself trimmed the public reads at Q25 with fastp, ran MiXCR and retained productive beta chains. Under each unique CDR3 protein, matching rows form one entry showing the most common genes and DNA. In this record, the V and J calls reflect TCRdb's handling and not the investigators' own analysis. This sample comprises approximately 460,000 distinct CDR3 sequences, approximately 14% of them detected only once. The ten largest make up about 10% of the sample.

This sample is part of a study of Graves' ophthalmopathy and Graves' hyperthyroidism (dated 2018 in TCRdb). Background on the whole study: Peripheral blood was collected at initial diagnosis, prior to any treatment. In total, 135 blood samples were TCR-sequenced: 43 ophthalmopathy, roughly 77 hyperthyroidism and some 17 hyperthyroidism-to-ophthalmopathy patients. To explore V-J signatures that separate ophthalmopathy from hyperthyroidism, a discovery set of about 100 patients was enrolled, consisting of 40 to 45 with ophthalmopathy and around 60 with stable hyperthyroidism. For training and testing, the approximately 97 patients in the discovery cohort were randomly divided in a 7:3 ratio. The study used signatures of the TCR beta repertoire to tell Graves' ophthalmopathy apart from Graves' hyperthyroidism and to predict which patients would progress to ophthalmopathy. After sampling, hyperthyroidism patients received methimazole starting at 30 mg daily, and ophthalmopathy patients received high-dose intravenous methylprednisolone. For independent validation, a separate cohort was made up of around 18 hyperthyroidism patients plus 17 patients who later progressed from hyperthyroidism to ophthalmopathy. In several hyperthyroidism patients, the T-cell repertoire of thyroid tissue was compared with the T-cell repertoire of blood. The investigation overall reported the following: Most of the expanded thyroid clonotypes with a frequency above 0.001 were also detected in blood, and it was suggested that the thyroid immune response may be reflected by blood repertoires. In validation, the model predicted ophthalmopathy progression with roughly 68% sensitivity and about 73% specificity; 12 predicted patients were CT-confirmed with GO in a median of roughly 6.8 months. No statistical method was used to set the sample size in advance, and the investigators knew which group each participant was assigned to. In cross-validation, the 13-signature model distinguished ophthalmopathy from stable hyperthyroidism with 85% to 90% sensitivity and about 84% specificity, and in the test set the corresponding values were approximately 80% and 68%.

Ophthalmopathy patients had moderately to severely active disease, Clinical Activity Score of at least 3, NOSPECS grade of at least 4, and disease duration under 3 months. Anyone with other autoimmune diseases, uncontrolled infections, pregnancy or lactation was excluded from the study. Clinical symptoms, serum thyroxine, TRAb, thyroid ultrasound and orbital computed tomography formed the basis of the diagnosis. Ficoll-Paque density gradient centrifugation was used to isolate PBMCs from under 11 ml of fresh peripheral blood. Trizol reagent was used to extract the total RNA, and its quality was then checked on an Agilent 2100 Bioanalyzer.

The receptor was derived from a woman aged 25 to 39 with Graves' ophthalmopathy. Donor details come from another sample of the same person, matched by shared clones. Material: blood. The V and J segments used are TRBV15 and TRBJ2-5; a confident D gene designation cannot be given. The base sequence is TGTGCCACCAGCAGTGGGTTTAGGACCCAGTACTTC. The encoded protein is CATSSGFRTQYF.